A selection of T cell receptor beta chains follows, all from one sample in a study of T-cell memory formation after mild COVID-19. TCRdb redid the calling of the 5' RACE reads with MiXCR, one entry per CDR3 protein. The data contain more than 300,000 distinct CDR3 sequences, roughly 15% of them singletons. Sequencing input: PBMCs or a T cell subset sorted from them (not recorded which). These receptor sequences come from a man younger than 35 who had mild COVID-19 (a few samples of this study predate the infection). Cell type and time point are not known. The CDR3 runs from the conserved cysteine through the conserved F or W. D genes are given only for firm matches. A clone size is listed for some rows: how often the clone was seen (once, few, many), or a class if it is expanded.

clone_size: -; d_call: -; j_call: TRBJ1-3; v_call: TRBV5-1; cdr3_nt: TGCGCCAGCAGCTTGGCCTGGGTTTCTGGAAACACCATATATTTT; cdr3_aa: CASSLAWVSGNTIYF
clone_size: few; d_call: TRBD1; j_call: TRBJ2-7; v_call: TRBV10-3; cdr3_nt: TGTGCCAGCCGGGACAGGGGCTGGCACGAGCAGTACTTC; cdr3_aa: CASRDRGWHEQYF
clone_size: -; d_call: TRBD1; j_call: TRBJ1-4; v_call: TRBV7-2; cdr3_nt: TGTGCCAGCAGCTTACTACCAGGGGGCTATGAAAAACTGTTTTTT; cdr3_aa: CASSLLPGGYEKLFF
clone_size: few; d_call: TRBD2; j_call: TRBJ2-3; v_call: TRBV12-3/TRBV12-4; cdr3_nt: TGTGCCAGCAGTTTATTGCTAGCGGGGGAAAGTGATACGCAGTATTTT; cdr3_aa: CASSLLLAGESDTQYF
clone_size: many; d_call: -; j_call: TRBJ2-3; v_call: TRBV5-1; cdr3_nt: TGCGCCAGCAGCTCCGCCGGCACAGATACGCAGTATTTT; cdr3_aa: CASSSAGTDTQYF
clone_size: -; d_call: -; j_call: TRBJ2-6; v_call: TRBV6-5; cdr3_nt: TGTGCCAGCAGGGCCACTGGGGCCAACGTCCTGACTTTC; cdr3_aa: CASRATGANVLTF
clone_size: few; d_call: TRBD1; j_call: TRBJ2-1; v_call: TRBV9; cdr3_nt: TGTGCCAGCAGCGTGCAGGGGACAGGGTCCTACAATGAGCAGTTCTTC; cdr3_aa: CASSVQGTGSYNEQFF
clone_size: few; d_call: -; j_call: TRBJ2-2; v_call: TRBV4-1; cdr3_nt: TGCGCCAGCAGCCAAGAGGGAAGTGGGAACACCGGGGAGCTGTTTTTT; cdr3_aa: CASSQEGSGNTGELFF
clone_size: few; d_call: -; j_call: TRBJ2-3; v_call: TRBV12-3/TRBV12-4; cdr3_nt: TGTGCCAGCAGTTTGCCCGGACTCACAGATACGCAGTATTTT; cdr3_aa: CASSLPGLTDTQYF
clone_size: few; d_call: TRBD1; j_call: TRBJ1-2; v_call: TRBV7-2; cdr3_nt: TGTGCCAGCAGCCATTCAACAGGGGGCTACGGTGGCTACACCTTC; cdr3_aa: CASSHSTGGYGGYTF
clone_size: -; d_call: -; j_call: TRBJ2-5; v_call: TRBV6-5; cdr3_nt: TGTGCCAGCAGCCCTAAACGAGTCCAAGAGACCCAGTACTTC; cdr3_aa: CASSPKRVQETQYF
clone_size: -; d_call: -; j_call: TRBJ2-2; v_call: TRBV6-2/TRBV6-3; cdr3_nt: TGTGCCAGCAGTTCGGACGCAAACACCGGGGAGCTGTTTTTT; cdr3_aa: CASSSDANTGELFF
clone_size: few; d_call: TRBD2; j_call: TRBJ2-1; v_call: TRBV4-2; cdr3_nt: TGTGCCAGCAGCCCTACTAGCGGGGGGGCTGATGAGCAGTTCTTC; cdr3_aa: CASSPTSGGADEQFF
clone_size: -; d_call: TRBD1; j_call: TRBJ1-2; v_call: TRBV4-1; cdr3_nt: TGCGCCAGCAGCCAAGGCGAGGGGGCGAACTATGGCTACACCTTC; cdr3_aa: CASSQGEGANYGYTF
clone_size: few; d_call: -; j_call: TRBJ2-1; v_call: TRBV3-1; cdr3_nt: TGTGCCAGCAGCCAAGCACCATGGGGGGAGCAGTTCTTC; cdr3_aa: CASSQAPWGEQFF
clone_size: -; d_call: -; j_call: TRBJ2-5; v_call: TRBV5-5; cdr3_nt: TGTGCCAGCAGCCCCCGAATAGGCGAGACCCAGTACTTC; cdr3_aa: CASSPRIGETQYF
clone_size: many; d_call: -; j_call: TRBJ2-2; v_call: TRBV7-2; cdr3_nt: TGTGCCAGCAGCTTATTAGGGTCGGGGATGGGCACCGGGGAGCTGTTTTTT; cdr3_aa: CASSLLGSGMGTGELFF
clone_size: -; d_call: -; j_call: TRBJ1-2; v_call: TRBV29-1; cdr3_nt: TGCAGCGTGGGAAAGGGTGGCTATGGCTACACCTTC; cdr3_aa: CSVGKGGYGYTF
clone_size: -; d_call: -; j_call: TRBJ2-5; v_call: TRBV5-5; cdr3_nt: TGTGCCAGCAGCGTCCCGGGACGAGAGACCCAGTACTTC; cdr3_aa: CASSVPGRETQYF
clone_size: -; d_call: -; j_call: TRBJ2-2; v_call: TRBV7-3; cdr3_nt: TGTGCCAGCAGCTACTTCCCTGCGGCCGGGGAGCTGTTTTTT; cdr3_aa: CASSYFPAAGELFF
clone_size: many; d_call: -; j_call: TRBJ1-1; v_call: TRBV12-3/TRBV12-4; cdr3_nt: TGTGCCAGCAGCATCCAAGGGAACACTGAAGCTTTCTTT; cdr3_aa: CASSIQGNTEAFF
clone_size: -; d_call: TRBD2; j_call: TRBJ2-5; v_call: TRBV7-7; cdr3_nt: TGTGCTAGCAGCTCGCGTAGCGGGGGGGCGGGCGAGACCCAGTACTTC; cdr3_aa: CASSSRSGGAGETQYF
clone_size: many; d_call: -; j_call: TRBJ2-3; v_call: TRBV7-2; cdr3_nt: TGTGCCAGCAGGGAGGCGGGAAGCACAGATACGCAGTATTTT; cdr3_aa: CASREAGSTDTQYF
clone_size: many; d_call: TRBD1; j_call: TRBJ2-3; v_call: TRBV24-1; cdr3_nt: TGTGCCACCAGTGACCCGGGACAGGGCACAGATACGCAGTATTTT; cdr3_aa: CATSDPGQGTDTQYF
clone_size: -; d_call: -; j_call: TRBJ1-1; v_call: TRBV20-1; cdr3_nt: TGCAGTGCTAGACCTTTCGCTTTCTTT; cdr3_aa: CSARPFAFF
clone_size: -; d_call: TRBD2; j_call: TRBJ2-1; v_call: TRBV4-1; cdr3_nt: TGCGCCAGCAGCCAAACCGTACCTCTCCGGGAGGGGCAGTTCTTC; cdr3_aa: CASSQTVPLREGQFF
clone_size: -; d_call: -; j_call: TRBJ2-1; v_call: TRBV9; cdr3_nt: TGTGCCAGCAGCGTAGACCCCCAATTTTGGGAGCAGTTCTTC; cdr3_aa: CASSVDPQFWEQFF
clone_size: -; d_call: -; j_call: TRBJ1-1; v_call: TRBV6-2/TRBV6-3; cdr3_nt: TGTGCCAGCAGTTACCTTCCGGGGACCACTGAAGCTTTCTTT; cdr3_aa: CASSYLPGTTEAFF
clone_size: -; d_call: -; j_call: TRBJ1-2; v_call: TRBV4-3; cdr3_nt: TGCGCCAGCAGCCAAGGTGGCAGACCGTATGGCTACACCTTC; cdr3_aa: CASSQGGRPYGYTF
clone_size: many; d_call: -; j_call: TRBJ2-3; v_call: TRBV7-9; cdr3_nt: TGTGCCAGCAGCTTCATAACTAGCACAGATACGCAGTATTTT; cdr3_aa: CASSFITSTDTQYF
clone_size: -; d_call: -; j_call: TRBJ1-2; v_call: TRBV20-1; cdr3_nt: TGCAGTGCTAGATTCGGGCGGCTCTATGGCTACACCTTC; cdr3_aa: CSARFGRLYGYTF
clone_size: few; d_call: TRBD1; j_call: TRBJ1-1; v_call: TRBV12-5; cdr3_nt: TGTGCTAGTGGTCCGGGGACAGGGTATGAGGCTTTCTTT; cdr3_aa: CASGPGTGYEAFF
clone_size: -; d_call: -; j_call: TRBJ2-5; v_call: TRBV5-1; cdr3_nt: TGCGCCAGCAGCTTGGTATCTAGGGACCAAGAGACCAAGTACTTC; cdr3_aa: CASSLVSRDQETKYF